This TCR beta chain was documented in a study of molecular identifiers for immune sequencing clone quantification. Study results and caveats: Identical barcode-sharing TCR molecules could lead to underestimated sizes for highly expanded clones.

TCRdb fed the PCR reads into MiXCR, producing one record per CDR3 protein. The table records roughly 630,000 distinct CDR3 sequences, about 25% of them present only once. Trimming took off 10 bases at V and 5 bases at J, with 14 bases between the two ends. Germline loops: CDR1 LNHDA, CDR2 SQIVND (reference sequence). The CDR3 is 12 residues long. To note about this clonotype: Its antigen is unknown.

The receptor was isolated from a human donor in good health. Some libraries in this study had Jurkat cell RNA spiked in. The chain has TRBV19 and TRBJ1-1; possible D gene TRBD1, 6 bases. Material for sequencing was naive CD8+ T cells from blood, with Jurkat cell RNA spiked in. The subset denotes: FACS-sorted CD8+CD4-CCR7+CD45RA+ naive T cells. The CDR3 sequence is CATLQGSTEAFF. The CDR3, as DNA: TGTGCCACCCTACAGGGTTCGACTGAAGCTTTCTTT.